Following are 2 T cell receptor beta chains from one sample sequenced in a study of T cell changes during pregnancy in multiple sclerosis. The method was immunoSEQ multiplex PCR; TCRdb's version includes in-frame clones alone and lacks a portion of them. The sample yields roughly 76,000 clones, just over 90% seen once. The material was CD4+ T cells from peripheral blood mononuclear cells, obtained in the second trimester of pregnancy. The receptors stem from a female donor with multiple sclerosis, enrolled in a pregnancy study.

V and J are TRBV11-2 and TRBJ1-6, with a possible D match to TRBD1 (5 bases). This CDR3 has 14 amino acids. Germline V CDR1 and CDR2: SGHAT, FQNNGV. V lost 5 bases, J lost 7 bases, and 12 bases lay in between. CDR3: CASSVPGKNSPLHF. The CDR3 DNA reads as TGTGCCAGCAGCGTCCCAGGGAAGAATTCACCCCTCCACTTT.

The chain joins TRBV6-5 to TRBJ2-7, with 7 nucleotides matching TRBD1. Germline loops: CDR1 MNHEY, CDR2 SVGAGI. The CDR3 contains 15 residues. The ends lost 3 bases at V and 3 bases at J; junction bases unmatched: 8. In DNA form, the CDR3 reads TGTGCCAGCAGTTATAAAGGGGACAGCTACTACGAGCAGTACTTC. It codes for CASSYKGDSYYEQYF.